Listed below are T cell receptor beta chains from one sample, sequenced in a study of cytomegalovirus exposure and HLA in healthy donors. Data came from immunoSEQ multiplex PCR; TCRdb stores just in-frame clones and leaves some out. This table holds roughly 160,000 clones, roughly 80% found once. The source material was PBMCs. These receptors all stem from a male donor in good health and CMV-seropositive. Each CDR3 is given with its conserved first and last residue. Clone size, where shown, is once, few, many, or a class for clones that have expanded.

j_call v_call cdr3_length clone_size cdr3_aa
TRBJ1-1 TRBV9 14 NA CASSTGQGLTEAFF
TRBJ1-5 TRBV27 20 once CASSLRMAGGVKWNNQPQHF
TRBJ1-6 TRBV5-6 14 NA CASSFGSGNSPLHF
TRBJ2-7 TRBV5-1 13 NA CASSLRSVDEQYF
TRBJ1-1 TRBV30 13 NA CAWSSRGNTEAFF
TRBJ1-1 TRBV27 14 NA CASSPLAVNTEAFF
TRBJ1-1 TRBV19 13 NA CAGRAKVNTEAFF
TRBJ2-2 TRBV10-2 15 NA CASSVAGVNTGELFF
TRBJ2-1 TRBV6-1 16 few CASSEPFRLAPGEQFF
TRBJ2-2 TRBV4-3 15 NA CASSQAGTGLRELFF
TRBJ1-2 TRBV9 17 NA CASSQNPGQGLAYGYTF
TRBJ2-5 TRBV15 14 NA CATSRLPYRETQYF
TRBJ1-1 TRBV15 14 once CATSRADKPPEAFF
TRBJ1-2 TRBV28 17 NA CASSSEQGWDFLYGYTF
TRBJ1-6 TRBV5-6 16 NA CASSLPSGRGLSPLHF
TRBJ1-1 TRBV6-5 13 few CASRDSELSEAFF
TRBJ2-1 TRBV27 14 NA CASSPGAPYNEQFF
TRBJ1-1 TRBV6-6 11 NA CASLGLLEAFF
TRBJ1-4 TRBV7-9 12 NA CASSPKGEKLFF
TRBJ2-4 TRBV28 16 NA CASSFGGGATKNIQYF
TRBJ2-7 TRBV6-6 13 few CASSSDSSYEQYF
TRBJ2-7 TRBV6-5 13 NA CASRTGSQYEQYF
TRBJ1-2 TRBV5-6 15 few CASSLSAGAKYGYTF
TRBJ2-2 TRBV19 19 NA CASSKLSTPSGTYTGELFF
TRBJ2-3 TRBV7-8 17 NA CASSFGPGGPLGDTQYF
TRBJ2-7 TRBV11-3 15 NA CASSLDGTGSYEQYF
TRBJ2-3 TRBV5-5 13 few CASSIQGSDTQYF
TRBJ1-6 TRBV15 13 NA CATSNGYNSPLHF
TRBJ2-3 TRBV11-2 19 NA CASSLVPSGSPFSTDTQYF
TRBJ1-2 TRBV4-3 14 NA CASSQDGTGYGYTF
TRBJ2-3 TRBV7-2 14 NA CAGSGRGGTDTQYF
TRBJ2-7 TRBV7-2 14 few CASSLEYGYYEQYF
TRBJ2-2 TRBV11-2 14 NA CARIDRDGTGELFF
TRBJ1-5 TRBV2 14 NA CASSNTDPYQPQHF
TRBJ1-3 TRBV6-1 13 NA CASTLLSGNTIYF
TRBJ2-1 TRBV10-3 16 NA CAINPGGAGGNNEQFF
TRBJ2-7 TRBV7-6 14 NA CASSSRQSSYEQYF
TRBJ1-2 TRBV5-1 14 NA CASSQGTGSSGYTF
TRBJ1-2 TRBV28 16 NA CASSLPGQALYYGYTF
TRBJ2-3 TRBV29-1 14 NA CSARLALSTDTQYF